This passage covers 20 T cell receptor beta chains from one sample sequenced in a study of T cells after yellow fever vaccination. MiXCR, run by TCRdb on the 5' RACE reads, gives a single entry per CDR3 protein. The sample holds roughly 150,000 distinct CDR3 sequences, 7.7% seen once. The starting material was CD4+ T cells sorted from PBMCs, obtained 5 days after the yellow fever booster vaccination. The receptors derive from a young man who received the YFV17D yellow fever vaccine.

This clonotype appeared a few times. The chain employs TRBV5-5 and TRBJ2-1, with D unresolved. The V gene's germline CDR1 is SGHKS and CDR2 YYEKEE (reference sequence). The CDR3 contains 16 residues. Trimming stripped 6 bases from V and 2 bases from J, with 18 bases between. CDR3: CASNPLEPFPYNEQFF. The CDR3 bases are TGTGCCAGCAACCCCCTTGAGCCCTTCCCCTACAATGAGCAGTTCTTC.

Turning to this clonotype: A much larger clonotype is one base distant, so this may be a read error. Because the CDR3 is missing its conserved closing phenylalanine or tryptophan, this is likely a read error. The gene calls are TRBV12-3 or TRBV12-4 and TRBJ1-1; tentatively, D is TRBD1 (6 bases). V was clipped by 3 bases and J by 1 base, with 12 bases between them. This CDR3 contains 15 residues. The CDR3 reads CASSFGGLSNTEAFY. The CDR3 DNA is TGTGCCAGCAGTTTTGGGGGCCTTTCGAACACTGAAGCTTTCTAT.

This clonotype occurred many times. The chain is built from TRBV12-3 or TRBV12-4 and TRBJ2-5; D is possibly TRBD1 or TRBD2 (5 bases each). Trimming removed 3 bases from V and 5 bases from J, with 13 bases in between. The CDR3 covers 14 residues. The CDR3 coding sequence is TGTGCCAGCAGTTTTCGGGGCCATGGGGAGACCCAGTACTTC. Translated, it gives CASSFRGHGETQYF.

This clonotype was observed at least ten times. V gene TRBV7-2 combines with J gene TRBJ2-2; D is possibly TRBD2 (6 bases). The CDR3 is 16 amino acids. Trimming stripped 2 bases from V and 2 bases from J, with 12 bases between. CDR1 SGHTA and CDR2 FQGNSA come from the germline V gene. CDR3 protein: CASSLRVAANTGELFF. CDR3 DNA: TGTGCCAGCAGCTTACGGGTAGCGGCTAACACCGGGGAGCTGTTTTTT.

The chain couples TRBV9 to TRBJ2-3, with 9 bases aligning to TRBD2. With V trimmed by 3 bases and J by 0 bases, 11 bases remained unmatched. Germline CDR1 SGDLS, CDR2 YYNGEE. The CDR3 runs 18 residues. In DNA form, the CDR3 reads TGTGCCAGCAGCGGGGGGCGCCTAGCGGGGACTAGCACAGATACGCAGTATTTT. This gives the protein CASSGGRLAGTSTDTQYF.

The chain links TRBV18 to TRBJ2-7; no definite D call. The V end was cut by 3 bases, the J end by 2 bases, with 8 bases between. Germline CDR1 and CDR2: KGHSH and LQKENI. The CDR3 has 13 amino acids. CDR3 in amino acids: CASSPSRTYEQYF. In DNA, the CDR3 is TGTGCCAGCTCACCTTCACGGACCTACGAGCAGTACTTC.

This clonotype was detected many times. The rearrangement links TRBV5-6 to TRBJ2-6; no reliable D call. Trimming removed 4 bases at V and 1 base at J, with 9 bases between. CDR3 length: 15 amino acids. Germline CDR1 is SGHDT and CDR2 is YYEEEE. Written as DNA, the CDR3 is TGTGCCAGCAGCCCCCGTTCTTCTGGGGCCAACGTCCTGACTTTC. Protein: CASSPRSSGANVLTF.

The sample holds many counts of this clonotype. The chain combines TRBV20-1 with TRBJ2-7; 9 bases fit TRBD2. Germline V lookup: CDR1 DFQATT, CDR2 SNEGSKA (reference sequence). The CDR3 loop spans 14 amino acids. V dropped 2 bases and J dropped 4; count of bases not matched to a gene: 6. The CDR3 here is CSARRGRAAYEQYF. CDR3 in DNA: TGCAGTGCTAGACGCGGGAGGGCCGCATACGAGCAGTACTTC.

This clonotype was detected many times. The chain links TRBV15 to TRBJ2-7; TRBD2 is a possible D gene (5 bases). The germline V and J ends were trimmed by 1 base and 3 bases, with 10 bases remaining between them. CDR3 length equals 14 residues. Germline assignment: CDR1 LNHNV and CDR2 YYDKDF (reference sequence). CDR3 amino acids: CATSRGETGYEQYF. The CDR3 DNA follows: TGTGCCACCAGCAGAGGGGAGACCGGCTACGAGCAGTACTTC. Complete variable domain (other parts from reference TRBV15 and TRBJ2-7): DAMVIQNPRYQVTQFGKPVTLSCSQTLNHNVMYWYQQKSSQAPKLLFHYYDKDFNNEADTPDNFQSRRPNTSFCFLDIRSPGLGDTAMYLCATSRGETGYEQYFGPGTRLTVT.

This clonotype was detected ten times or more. The CDR3 loop is CASSPFGTRPANYGYTF. The CDR3 DNA reads TGTGCCAGCAGCCCTTTCGGTACCAGGCCAGCTAACTATGGCTACACCTTC. The chain is built from TRBV3-1 and TRBJ1-2; D unclear. The CDR3 length is 17 residues. The germline CDR1 and CDR2 sequences are LGHDT and YNNKEL (reference sequence). With 4 bases removed from V and 0 bases from J, the gap between germline ends came to 18 bases.

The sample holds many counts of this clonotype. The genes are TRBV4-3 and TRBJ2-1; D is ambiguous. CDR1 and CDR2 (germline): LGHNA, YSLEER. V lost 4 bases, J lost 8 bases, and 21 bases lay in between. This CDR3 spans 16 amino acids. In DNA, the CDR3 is TGCGCCAGCAGCCGCCTTCCCACTAATGTTCGCTATGAGCAGTTCTTC. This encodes CASSRLPTNVRYEQFF.

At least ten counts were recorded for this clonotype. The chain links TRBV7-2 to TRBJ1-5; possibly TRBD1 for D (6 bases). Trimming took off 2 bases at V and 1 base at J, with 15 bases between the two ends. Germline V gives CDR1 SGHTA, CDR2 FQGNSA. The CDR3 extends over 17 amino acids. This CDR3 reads CASSLSGWTASNQPQHF. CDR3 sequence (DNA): TGTGCCAGCAGCTTAAGTGGGTGGACAGCAAGCAATCAGCCCCAGCATTTT. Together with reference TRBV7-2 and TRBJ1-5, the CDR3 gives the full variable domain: GAGVSQSPSNKVTEKGKDVELRCDPISGHTALYWYRQSLGQGLEFLIYFQGNSAPDKSGLPSDRFSAERTGGSVSTLTIQRTQQEDSAVYLCASSLSGWTASNQPQHFGDGTRLSIL.

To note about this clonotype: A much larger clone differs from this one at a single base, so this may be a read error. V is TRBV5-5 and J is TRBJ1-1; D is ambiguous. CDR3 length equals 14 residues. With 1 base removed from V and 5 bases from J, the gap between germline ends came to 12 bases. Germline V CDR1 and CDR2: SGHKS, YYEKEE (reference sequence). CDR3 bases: TGTGCCAGCAGCTTGCAGAGCTACTTTACTGAAGCTTTCTTT. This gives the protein CASSLQSYFTEAFF.

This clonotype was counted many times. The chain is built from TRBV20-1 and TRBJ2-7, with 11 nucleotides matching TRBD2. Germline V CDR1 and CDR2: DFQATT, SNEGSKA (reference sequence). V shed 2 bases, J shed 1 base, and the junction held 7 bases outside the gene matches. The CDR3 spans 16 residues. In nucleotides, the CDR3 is TGCAGTGCTAGAACTAGCGGGAGTAGTAGTTCCTACGAGCAGTACTTC. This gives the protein CSARTSGSSSSYEQYF.

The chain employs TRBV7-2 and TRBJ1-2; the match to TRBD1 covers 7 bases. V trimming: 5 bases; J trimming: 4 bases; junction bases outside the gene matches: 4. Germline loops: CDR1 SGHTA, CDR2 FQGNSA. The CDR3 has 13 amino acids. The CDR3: CASSQGVRYGYTF. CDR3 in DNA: TGTGCCAGCAGCCAGGGGGTTCGCTATGGCTACACCTTC.

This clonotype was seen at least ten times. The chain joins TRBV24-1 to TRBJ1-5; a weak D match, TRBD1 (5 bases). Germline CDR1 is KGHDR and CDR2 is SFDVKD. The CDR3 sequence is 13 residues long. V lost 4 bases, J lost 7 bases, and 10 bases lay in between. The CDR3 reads CATSDGRTQPQHF. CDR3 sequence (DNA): TGTGCCACCAGTGACGGAAGGACACAGCCCCAGCATTTT.

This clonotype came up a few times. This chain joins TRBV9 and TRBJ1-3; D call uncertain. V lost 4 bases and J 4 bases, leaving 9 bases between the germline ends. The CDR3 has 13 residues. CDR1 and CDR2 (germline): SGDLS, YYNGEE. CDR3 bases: TGTGCCAGCAGCCCCTTAACGGGAAACACCATATATTTT. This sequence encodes CASSPLTGNTIYF.

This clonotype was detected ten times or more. The CDR3 DNA reads as TGTGCCAGCAGTTCCCCCCGGTCGGTGAACACTGAAGCTTTCTTT. The encoded protein is CASSSPRSVNTEAFF. This sequence joins TRBV6-2 or TRBV6-3 and TRBJ1-1; D remains ambiguous. This CDR3 has 15 residues. Germline V gene lookup returns CDR1 MNHEY and CDR2 SVGEGT. The ends were cut back, 4 bases at V and 0 bases at J, with 12 bases in the middle.

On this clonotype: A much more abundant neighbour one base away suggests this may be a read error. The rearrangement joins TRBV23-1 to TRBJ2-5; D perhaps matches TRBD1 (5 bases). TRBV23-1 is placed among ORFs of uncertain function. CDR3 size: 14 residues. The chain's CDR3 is CVNQAGKGSETQYF. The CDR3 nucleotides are TGCGTCAACCAGGCAGGGAAGGGGTCAGAGACCCAGTACTTC.

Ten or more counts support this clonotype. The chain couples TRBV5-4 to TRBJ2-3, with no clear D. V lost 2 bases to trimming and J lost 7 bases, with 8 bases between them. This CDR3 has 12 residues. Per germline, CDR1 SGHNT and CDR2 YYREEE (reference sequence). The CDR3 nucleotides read TGTGCCAGCAGCTTAGACTGGAATACGCAGTATTTT. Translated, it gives CASSLDWNTQYF.